The 20 T cell receptor beta chains listed next were all sequenced from one sample in a study of CD8+CD57+ T cells in acquired aplastic anemia. It was genomic DNA that served as the template for profiling TCR beta VDJ and CDR3. In TCRdb, the reads were re-called with MiXCR into one record per CDR3 protein. The sample lists around 150,000 distinct CDR3 sequences; 45% to 55% were seen once. Patients selected for sequencing had displayed CD8+CD57+ cell expansion by flow cytometry. Material: sorted CD4+, CD8+, or CD8+CD57+ T cells (not recorded which) from PBMCs. The receptor set was obtained from a human donor with aplastic anemia.

The gene calls are TRBV12-3 or TRBV12-4 and TRBJ2-7, with D unresolved. The CDR3 spans 12 residues. Trimming left V 4 bases short and J 7 bases short, with 11 bases between. Here the CDR3 DNA reads TGTGCCAGCAGTTCGTTCATAGGTGAGCAGTACTTC. Amino acid sequence: CASSSFIGEQYF.

This clonotype was seen a handful of times. This sequence joins TRBV20-1 and TRBJ1-1; TRBD1 might be the D (5 bases). Germline CDR1 is DFQATT and CDR2 is SNEGSKA (reference sequence). This CDR3 comprises 13 residues. The V and J ends lost 4 bases and 3 bases respectively, with 12 bases between them. As DNA, the CDR3 is TGCAGTGCTAAAGAGGGGTCGCACACTGAAGCTTTCTTT. Amino acid sequence: CSAKEGSHTEAFF.

This clonotype was detected only a few times. This sequence joins TRBV18 and TRBJ2-3; possibly TRBD1 for D (7 bases). The V gene's germline CDR1 is KGHSH and CDR2 LQKENI. The CDR3 is 16 amino acids. V was cut by 1 base and J by 2 bases, with 13 bases left in between. This CDR3 reads CASSPRSGGLTDTQYF. The CDR3 DNA reads TGTGCCAGCTCACCACGCTCAGGGGGACTCACAGATACGCAGTATTTT.

This clonotype was recorded a few times. V gene TRBV10-3 combines with J gene TRBJ2-1; tentatively, D is TRBD2 (6 bases). Germline CDR1 ENHRY, CDR2 SYGVKD. The CDR3 consists of 11 residues. V gave up 9 bases and J gave up 5 bases, with 8 bases separating them. The CDR3, as DNA: TGTGCCATGGGGGAGGACAATGAGCAGTTCTTC. Translating it yields CAMGEDNEQFF.

The table lists this clonotype with many counts. The CDR3 sequence: CASSATLQETYGYTF. DNA of the CDR3: TGTGCCAGCAGCGCAACCTTACAGGAAACCTATGGCTACACCTTC. The chain recombines TRBV9 with TRBJ1-2, with D possibly TRBD1 on 5 matching bases. CDR3 size: 15 residues. V lost 3 bases, J lost 4 bases, and 16 bases lay in between. CDR1 and CDR2 (germline): SGDLS, YYNGEE.

The rearrangement joins TRBV19 to TRBJ2-5; no definite D call. Trimming shortened V by 3 bases and J by 7 bases, and 15 bases separated the two germline ends. The CDR3 totals 14 residues. The V gene's germline CDR1 is LNHDA and CDR2 SQIVND (reference sequence). CDR3 in DNA: TGTGCCAGTAGTATCGGCAACTATGGTGGGACCCAGTACTTC. It translates to CASSIGNYGGTQYF.

The chain links TRBV2 to TRBJ2-2, with 7 positions matching TRBD1. CDR1 is SNHLY, CDR2 FYNNEI, per germline. CDR3 length equals 14 residues. The V gene end was trimmed by 5 bases and the J gene end by 6 bases; junction bases not matched to a gene: 6. The CDR3 region has the DNA TGTGCCAGCAGTCAGGACAGGTGGTCCGGGGAGCTGTTTTTT. This encodes CASSQDRWSGELFF.

This chain connects TRBV2 to TRBJ2-1; TRBD2 agrees at 9 bases. This CDR3 comprises 15 residues. CDR1 SNHLY and CDR2 FYNNEI come from the germline V gene. V shed 1 base, J shed 4 bases, and the junction held 2 bases outside the gene matches. Here the CDR3 reads CASSEGGGAYNEQFF. DNA for the CDR3: TGTGCCAGCAGTGAAGGCGGGGGGGCTTACAATGAGCAGTTCTTC.

This clonotype occurred many times. DNA of the CDR3: TGTGCCAGCAGCGACGGGACAGGTAGCAATCAGCCCCAGCATTTT. Translating it yields CASSDGTGSNQPQHF. The chain recombines TRBV6-5 with TRBJ1-5; 8 bases agree with TRBD1. With 6 bases clipped from V and 0 bases from J, the junction kept 4 bases outside the gene matches. The CDR3 sequence is 15 residues long. Germline V gene lookup returns CDR1 MNHEY and CDR2 SVGAGI.

J is TRBJ2-7 and V is TRBV15, with TRBD2 identical over 8 bases. The CDR3 is 14 amino acids. Looked up from germline, CDR1 is LNHNV and CDR2 is YYDKDF (reference sequence). V gave up 3 bases and J gave up 1 base; unmatched junction bases: 2. The DNA of the CDR3 is TGTGCCACCAGCAGGGGGACTAGTTCCTACGAGCAGTACTTC. Its protein product is CATSRGTSSYEQYF.

In this sample, this clonotype turned up a few times. The V call is TRBV24-1, the J call TRBJ2-5, with D unclear. V was cut by 0 bases and J by 5 bases, with 3 bases left in between. From germline, CDR1 is KGHDR and CDR2 SFDVKD. The CDR3 contains 12 residues. The CDR3 DNA sequence: TGTGCCACCAGTGATTTGCAGGAGACCCAGTACTTC. Amino acids: CATSDLQETQYF.

This clonotype has just a few counts. V and J are TRBV7-6 and TRBJ2-7; D is undetermined. This CDR3 region has 13 residues. Trimming removed 5 bases at V and 2 bases at J, with 10 bases between. The germline gives CDR1 SGHVS, CDR2 FNYEAQ. The CDR3 loop is CASSQRSAYEQYF. The CDR3 DNA sequence: TGTGCCAGCAGCCAAAGGTCGGCCTACGAGCAGTACTTC.

This clonotype was counted a few times. The chain employs TRBV24-1 and TRBJ2-1, with 11 bases matching TRBD1. This CDR3 is 14 amino acids long. V shed 4 bases, J shed 6 bases, and the junction held 1 base outside the gene matches. The germline CDR1 and CDR2 sequences are KGHDR and SFDVKD. The CDR3 spells CATSEGTGGNEQFF. The DNA for the CDR3 is TGTGCCACCAGTGAGGGGACAGGGGGCAATGAGCAGTTCTTC.

This clonotype was found many times. The chain has TRBV15 and TRBJ1-2, with D possibly being TRBD1 (5 bases). Germline V gene data show CDR1 as LNHNV and CDR2 as YYDKDF (reference sequence). This CDR3 region has 16 residues. V lost 0 bases, J lost 0 bases, and 11 bases lay in between. The CDR3 is CATSRDHGGTNYGYTF. CDR3 coding DNA: TGTGCCACCAGCAGAGATCACGGGGGGACTAACTATGGCTACACCTTC.

In this sample, this clonotype turned up many times. The rearrangement joins TRBV6-2 or TRBV6-3 to TRBJ2-7; 8 bases are a match to TRBD1. Trimming cost V 2 bases and J 3 bases; bases outside gene matches: 12. Germline CDR1 reads MNHEY; CDR2 reads SVGEGT. The CDR3 contains 17 residues. The CDR3 reads CASSYAKPGQVNYEQYF. The DNA of the CDR3 is TGTGCCAGCAGTTACGCCAAACCGGGACAGGTAAACTACGAGCAGTACTTC.

The V and J genes are TRBV5-1 and TRBJ2-7; D is perhaps TRBD1 (5 bases). The CDR3 runs to 14 residues. V gave up 0 bases and J gave up 2 bases, with 9 bases separating them. Germline CDR1 SGHRS, CDR2 YFSETQ. Here the CDR3 DNA reads TGCGCCAGCAGCTTGGTCAGGGCGGCCTACGAGCAGTACTTC. It translates to CASSLVRAAYEQYF.

This clonotype showed up just once. The chain recombines TRBV5-1 with TRBJ1-1; the match to TRBD1 covers 7 bases. The CDR3 length is 13 residues. Germline CDR1 SGHRS, CDR2 YFSETQ. The trim removed 4 bases at V and 5 bases at J, leaving 5 bases unmatched. CDR3: CASSVDRATEAFF. CDR3 nucleotide sequence: TGCGCCAGCAGCGTTGACAGGGCTACTGAAGCTTTCTTT.

To note about this clonotype: Compared with germline, one end of the junction differs, possibly owing to a read error. CDR3 sequence reads: CRASAGTVDSPLHF. The CDR3 nucleotides read TGCAGAGCTAGTGCCGGGACGGTGGATTCACCCCTCCACTTT. The chain employs TRBV20-1 and TRBJ1-6; possible D gene TRBD1, 5 bases. CDR1 and CDR2 from the germline V gene are DFQATT and SNEGSKA (reference sequence). The CDR3 has 14 residues.

Ten or more counts support this clonotype. The V gene is TRBV4-1, the J gene TRBJ2-3; TRBD2 might be the D (5 bases). This CDR3 comprises 16 residues. Germline CDR1 reads MGHRA; CDR2 reads YSYEKL. Trimming shortened V by 0 bases and J by 0 bases, and 10 bases separated the two germline ends. CDR3 region: CASSQEAGGSTDTQYF. The CDR3 DNA is TGCGCCAGCAGCCAAGAGGCCGGCGGGAGCACAGATACGCAGTATTTT.

This clonotype was counted many times. The J gene is TRBJ2-3, the V gene TRBV5-5, with a possible D match to TRBD1 (6 bases). This CDR3 contains 15 residues. CDR1 and CDR2 from the germline V gene are SGHKS and YYEKEE (reference sequence). V dropped 4 bases and J dropped 2 bases, with 14 bases sitting between them. This CDR3 reads CASSTTGMNTDTQYF. The CDR3 DNA sequence: TGTGCCAGCAGCACGACAGGCATGAACACAGATACGCAGTATTTT.